This TCR beta chain derives from a study of cytomegalovirus exposure and HLA in healthy donors (TCRdb year 2017). At the level of the whole study: A later analysis indicated that the 130 or so validation repertoires were generated on the platform also employed for the 700 or so repertoires of the first cohort. The study was designed to test whether signatures of past pathogen exposure could be identified by cataloging public T cell receptors. High-throughput TCR immunosequencing, statistical association of individual TCRs with disease status, and machine learning were combined to predict cytomegalovirus infection status. A separate validation cohort of some 130 different subjects was used in addition to the approximately 670-subject first cohort.

The donors belonged to the validation cohort of 120 subjects, which was separate from the roughly 700-subject first cohort. With regard to this clone: Its recognized antigen is unknown. The sample holds no much larger clone one base away, and base qualities are not on file.

The library was generated by the immunoSEQ multiplex PCR assay. As for the authors' bioinformatics: A statistical classification framework was built to diagnose cytomegalovirus status from the catalog of TCR beta chain sequences. Sourced from immuneACCESS, this table was stored by TCRdb with only in-frame sequences that have V and J called. A share of the clones is absent; for the studies checked, an unresolved V gene accounts for under half, and the remainder has no known explanation. The V and J calls and clone size were taken over from that table, and D and trimming were inferred from the DNA. The sample includes some 76,000 clones, with approximately 93% observed a single time. The ten largest make up approximately 3.5% of the sample. What the work shows at the level of the full study, not this receptor alone: Most TCR sequences were observed very rarely across donors, whereas some public TCRs were present in many individuals. The study gave a list of some 150 TCR beta chains associated with cytomegalovirus. Three of the identified cytomegalovirus-associated TCR beta chains were confirmed in vitro to be specific for cytomegalovirus antigens. The classifier was reported to diagnose cytomegalovirus status with high specificity and sensitivity in both the original and validation cohorts. The validation cohort had no HLA typing available for a later analysis, so co-occurrence within that cohort was assessed over all 120 or so repertoires. A later analysis found that TCRs clustered in the first cohort also tended to co-occur in the roughly 120 validation repertoires, with 94% of cluster scores above 0. The authors suggested that the approach could potentially be generalized to other disease states and immunological phenotypes.

The CDR3, from cysteine to phenylalanine, totals 16 residues. The entry retains the CDR3 DNA only, 48 bases that are in frame from base 1. A distance of 16 bases separates the germline ends of V and J, which lose 1 base and 6 bases respectively. The germline V gene (reference sequence) supplies CDR1 LNHNV and CDR2 YYDKDF. Input material: PBMCs. The rearrangement joined TRBV15 to TRBJ2-1; TRBD1 is a possible D gene, resting on 5 matching bases. The sequence was collected from a woman younger than 30 in good health and CMV-seropositive. In nucleotide form, the sequence is TGTGCCACCAGCAGAGCACCACGACGACAGTTCAATGAGCAGTTCTTC. It codes for CATSRAPRRQFNEQFF.